The 6 T cell receptor beta chains below all came from one sample that was sequenced in a study of tumor and adjacent non-tumor tissue in lung cancer. This sample's RNA came from whole unsorted tissue. The library came from three nested PCR rounds adapted from ARM-PCR protocols. From the multiplex PCR reads, TCRdb called clonotypes with MiXCR, one entry per CDR3 protein. The sample consists of about 200,000 distinct CDR3 sequences, 70% to 75% of them appearing once. The sample comprised lung tumor tissue. The receptors shown here come from a man between 60 and 75 years old with non-small cell lung cancer.

In this sample, this clonotype turned up many times. This chain uses TRBV6-5 with TRBJ1-5; a possible D gene is TRBD1 (6 bases). This CDR3 is 16 amino acids long. Per the germline V gene, CDR1 is MNHEY and CDR2 is SVGAGI. The V and J ends lost 0 bases and 4 bases respectively, with 13 bases between them. CDR3 nucleotides: TGTGCCAGCAGTTACTCTAGGGGGACGGGGAATCAGCCCCAGCATTTT. It encodes CASSYSRGTGNQPQHF.

Turning to this clonotype: The conserved phenylalanine or tryptophan is not found at the CDR3 terminus, so this likely reflects a read error. The chain is built from TRBV6-1 and TRBJ2-3; 14 bases are a match to TRBD2. The V segment lost 6 bases and the J segment 6 bases; nucleotides outside the gene matches: 5. Germline CDR1 and CDR2: MNHNS and SASEGT. This CDR3 region has 15 residues. DNA for the CDR3: TGTGCCAGCAGCCTGACTAGCGGGGGGGGGGATACGCAGTATCTT. This encodes CASSLTSGGGDTQYL.

A note on this clonotype: The CDR3 does not end in the conserved phenylalanine or tryptophan, so this is likely a read error. The chain recombines TRBV11-2 with TRBJ2-7; D gene ambiguous. CDR1 SGHAT and CDR2 FQNNGV come from the germline V gene. The CDR3 runs 15 residues. CDR3 bases: TGTGCCAACAGCCGCTTCGGGTGGAACTCCTACGAGCAGTACCTC. It encodes CANSRFGWNSYEQYL.

The chain couples TRBV12-3 or TRBV12-4 to TRBJ2-2, with a tentative D call TRBD2 (7 bases). The V and J ends lost 9 bases and 17 bases respectively, with 25 bases between them. The CDR3 sequence is 13 residues long. The DNA for the CDR3 is TGTGCCAGGATCCCAAGTGGGTACGGGGGGCTCTTTTTT. Its translation: CARIPSGYGGLFF.

In this sample, this clonotype turned up many times. The chain couples TRBV11-1 to TRBJ2-7, with TRBD2 identical over 11 bases. Germline V gene data show CDR1 as SGHAT and CDR2 as FQDESV (reference sequence). This CDR3 contains 16 residues. V shed 4 bases, J shed 2 bases, and the junction held 7 bases outside the gene matches. The CDR3 is CASSSRTSGFAYEQYF. CDR3 DNA sequence: TGTGCCAGCAGCTCGCGGACTAGCGGGTTTGCCTACGAGCAGTACTTC.

V and J are TRBV20-1 and TRBJ2-7; the D is unclear. The CDR3 spans 11 residues. Germline CDR1 DFQATT, CDR2 SNEGSKA (reference sequence). V lost 8 bases and J 4 bases, leaving 12 bases between the germline ends. The CDR3 DNA sequence: TGCAGTACCATAGCAGATTACGAGCAGTACTTC. The encoded protein is CSTIADYEQYF.